The entry that follows covers one TCR beta chain sequence. The antigen remains unidentified. This sample is part of a study of beta chain features in type 1 diabetes. Study-wide findings and caveats: A closer apparent resemblance between naive, central memory and Treg TCRB repertoires was seen in patients than in healthy donors. In type 1 diabetes patients, VDJ junctions had fewer insertions; deletions at these junctions were more frequent. Patients and controls would be equally affected if PCR favored shorter templates. In these data, an HLA type influence on TCRB rearrangement remained unresolved. In all four CD4+ subsets, TCRB CDR3 length was significantly, moderately reduced in type 1 diabetes.

The entirety of the isolated RNA underwent reverse transcription, so expressed TCRB transcripts were sequenced. Libraries were prepared by immunoSEQ multiplex PCR; TCRdb keeps only in-frame clonotypes and omits some of them. The sample lists over 650,000 clones, around 15% occurring once. There are 15 residues in the CDR3. The V end lost 0 bases, the J end lost 6 bases, and 13 bases lay between the germline ends. Germline V gene sequence: CDR1 SGHVS, CDR2 FNYEAQ. This receptor was obtained from a man between 18 and 29 years old with type 1 diabetes. Material: naive CD4+ T cells from blood. J is TRBJ2-3 and V is TRBV7-6; weak D call: TRBD1 (6 bases). The CDR3 bases are TGTGCCAGCAGCTTAGCGGTACAGGGTGGGGATACGCAGTATTTT. It specifies CASSLAVQGGDTQYF.